Described below is a single T cell receptor (beta chain) sequence and its context. Here immunoSEQ multiplex PCR was the method, and the copy in TCRdb shows in-frame clones only, minus some. The repertoire holds 30,000 or so clones, with around four fifths as singletons. The study sampled blood at baseline, cycle 4 day 1, and cycle 7 day 1. These data come from a study of OX40 agonist ivuxolimab in advanced cancers. The TCR was taken from an adult with an advanced solid tumor such as melanoma, head and neck, liver or kidney cancer. This material consisted of CD4+ or CD8+ T cells sorted from blood, taken in a trial of the OX40 agonist ivuxolimab.

The CDR3 DNA follows: TGTGCCAGCACCCAAGCGACAACGGAAAAACTGTTTTTT. Translated: CASTQATTEKLFF. The chain couples TRBV7-4 to TRBJ1-4, with D uncertain. The CDR3 covers 13 residues. Germline V gene lookup returns CDR1 SGHVT and CDR2 SQSDAQ. Trimming took off 7 bases at V and 8 bases at J, with 14 bases between the two ends.